These T cell receptor beta chains were read from a single sample in a study of post-analysis software for immune sequencing data. TCRdb reprocessed the PCR reads with MiXCR, giving one entry per CDR3 protein. Among some 690,000 distinct CDR3 sequences listed, roughly 27% were seen once. Sequenced material: blood. Receptors were obtained from a girl between 10 and 17 years old with multiple sclerosis. CDR3s include the opening cysteine and the closing phenylalanine or tryptophan. The order of the fields is clone size, V gene, D gene, J gene, CDR3 protein, CDR3 DNA. A D gene is named only where the DNA matches it firmly. Part of the rows lack a size; the others show once, few, many or a class for expanded clones.

clone size: few; V gene: TRBV5-4; D gene: TRBD2; J gene: TRBJ2-1; CDR3 protein: CANSGGHLRGSYNEQFF; CDR3 DNA: TGTGCCAACAGCGGGGGACACCTGAGGGGGTCCTACAATGAGCAGTTCTTC
clone size: few; V gene: TRBV10-3; D gene: .; J gene: TRBJ1-2; CDR3 protein: CAISEAFGYTF; CDR3 DNA: TGTGCCATCAGTGAGGCTTTTGGCTACACCTTC
clone size: few; V gene: TRBV5-6; D gene: TRBD2; J gene: TRBJ2-3; CDR3 protein: CASSLAAGGSTDTQYF; CDR3 DNA: TGTGCCAGCAGCTTGGCGGCGGGAGGGAGCACAGATACGCAGTATTTT
clone size: .; V gene: TRBV20-1; D gene: .; J gene: TRBJ2-2; CDR3 protein: CSASRRPNTGELFF; CDR3 DNA: TGCAGTGCTAGTCGGCGGCCGAACACCGGGGAGCTGTTTTTT
clone size: few; V gene: TRBV29-1; D gene: TRBD1; J gene: TRBJ2-7; CDR3 protein: CSVVPGTGRRNEQYF; CDR3 DNA: TGCAGCGTTGTACCCGGGACAGGTAGAAGGAACGAGCAGTACTTC
clone size: few; V gene: TRBV7-2; D gene: TRBD1; J gene: TRBJ1-1; CDR3 protein: CASSSQPDRVTAFF; CDR3 DNA: TGTGCCAGCAGCTCTCAACCCGACAGGGTTACAGCTTTCTTT
clone size: many; V gene: TRBV29-1; D gene: .; J gene: TRBJ2-6; CDR3 protein: CSVELPGANVLTF; CDR3 DNA: TGCAGCGTTGAGTTACCTGGGGCCAACGTCCTGACTTTC
clone size: once; V gene: TRBV12-3/TRBV12-4; D gene: TRBD1; J gene: TRBJ2-2; CDR3 protein: CASSLQGARELFF; CDR3 DNA: TGTGCCAGCAGTCTACAGGGGGCTCGGGAGCTGTTTTTT
clone size: few; V gene: TRBV28; D gene: .; J gene: TRBJ1-6; CDR3 protein: CASSFWGLSYNSPLHF; CDR3 DNA: TGTGCCAGCAGTTTCTGGGGGCTTTCCTATAATTCACCCCTCCACTTT
clone size: .; V gene: TRBV6-5; D gene: .; J gene: TRBJ1-5; CDR3 protein: CASSGTAHSNQPQHF; CDR3 DNA: TGTGCCAGCAGTGGGACGGCCCATAGCAATCAGCCCCAGCATTTT
clone size: many; V gene: TRBV20-1; D gene: .; J gene: TRBJ1-5; CDR3 protein: CSARPPRGNQPQHF; CDR3 DNA: TGCAGTGCTAGGCCCCCCAGGGGCAATCAGCCCCAGCATTTT
clone size: few; V gene: TRBV6-6; D gene: .; J gene: TRBJ1-1; CDR3 protein: CASSYGTEYTEAFF; CDR3 DNA: TGTGCCAGCAGTTACGGGACGGAATACACTGAAGCTTTCTTT
clone size: few; V gene: TRBV5-1; D gene: TRBD2; J gene: TRBJ2-1; CDR3 protein: CASSSTSGRALHEQFF; CDR3 DNA: TGCGCCAGCAGCTCAACTAGCGGGAGGGCCCTACATGAGCAGTTCTTC
clone size: few; V gene: TRBV15; D gene: .; J gene: TRBJ2-1; CDR3 protein: CATSLRSRGYNEQFF; CDR3 DNA: TGTGCCACCAGCCTCCGCAGCCGGGGCTACAATGAGCAGTTCTTC
clone size: .; V gene: TRBV6-2/TRBV6-3; D gene: .; J gene: TRBJ1-1; CDR3 protein: CASSYVSRGLGTEAFF; CDR3 DNA: TGTGCCAGCAGTTACGTTTCGCGGGGGCTCGGCACTGAAGCTTTCTTT
clone size: .; V gene: TRBV28; D gene: .; J gene: TRBJ2-6; CDR3 protein: CASSLSRASGANVLTF; CDR3 DNA: TGTGCCAGCAGTTTAAGTAGGGCCTCTGGGGCCAACGTCCTGACTTTC
clone size: .; V gene: TRBV9; D gene: TRBD2; J gene: TRBJ2-7; CDR3 protein: CASSVGIGGAQIHEQYF; CDR3 DNA: TGTGCCAGCAGCGTAGGGATCGGGGGGGCCCAAATTCACGAGCAGTACTTC